Listed here are 16 T cell receptor beta chains from one sample, sequenced in a study of blood T cell repertoires in COVID-19. Generated by immunoSEQ multiplex PCR, the TCRdb table keeps only in-frame clones and is missing some. The table includes about 200,000 clones, 85% detected once. The sequenced sample was PBMCs or T cells enriched from blood (not recorded which). The origin of the receptors is a man in his forties or fifties who had recovered from COVID-19.

The V and J genes are TRBV6-6 and TRBJ2-7, with 13 nucleotides matching TRBD2. The CDR3 has 18 amino acids. Losses at the gene ends were 5 bases for V and 5 bases for J; bases not matched to a gene: 15. Germline V lookup: CDR1 MNHNY, CDR2 SVGAGI (reference sequence). CDR3 protein: CASSQKAGLAGVNHEQYF. CDR3 sequence (DNA): TGTGCCAGCAGTCAAAAGGCCGGACTAGCGGGAGTAAACCACGAGCAGTACTTC.

The V gene is TRBV19, the J gene TRBJ2-1; 9 bases agree with TRBD1. CDR3 length equals 18 residues. Per the germline V gene, CDR1 is LNHDA and CDR2 is SQIVND (reference sequence). With V trimmed by 4 bases and J by 3 bases, 13 bases remained unmatched. Here the CDR3 reads CASSTGQGGGRRYNEQFF. CDR3 coding DNA: TGTGCCAGTAGTACGGGACAGGGCGGGGGCCGGCGCTACAATGAGCAGTTCTTC.

This clone has only one observation. This sequence joins TRBV15 and TRBJ2-7; D might be TRBD1 (6 bases). With 0 bases removed from V and 7 bases from J, the gap between germline ends came to 13 bases. The CDR3 spans 14 residues. Germline V gene lookup returns CDR1 LNHNV and CDR2 YYDKDF (reference sequence). In DNA, the CDR3 is TGTGCCACCAGCAGAGAAGGGGGATATAGGGAGCAGTACTTC. Amino acid sequence: CATSREGGYREQYF. Variable domain in full (rest from reference TRBV15 and TRBJ2-7): DAMVIQNPRYQVTQFGKPVTLSCSQTLNHNVMYWYQQKSSQAPKLLFHYYDKDFNNEADTPDNFQSRRPNTSFCFLDIRSPGLGDTAMYLCATSREGGYREQYFGPGTRLTVT.

This clone was detected only once. The chain links TRBV7-9 to TRBJ1-2, with D possibly matching TRBD1 (6 bases). V was trimmed by 6 bases and J by 3 bases, leaving 8 bases between them. The germline V gene encodes CDR1 SEHNR and CDR2 FQNEAQ (reference sequence). This CDR3 is built from 12 residues. In DNA, the CDR3 is TGTGCCAGCAGTCCAGGGGACTATGGCTACACCTTC. Translated: CASSPGDYGYTF.

This chain links TRBV5-1 with TRBJ2-7, with D possibly being TRBD2 (6 bases). Trimming cost V 0 bases and J 3 bases, with 7 bases left between them. Per germline, CDR1 SGHRS and CDR2 YFSETQ. The CDR3 has 13 amino acids. The CDR3 nucleotides are TGCGCCAGCAGCTTGGAGGGAGGCTACGAGCAGTACTTC. Its protein product is CASSLEGGYEQYF.

V is TRBV24-1 and J is TRBJ2-7; 10 positions agree with TRBD2. Germline CDR1 reads KGHDR; CDR2 reads SFDVKD. The CDR3 has 14 residues. V dropped 3 bases and J dropped 5; count of bases not matched to a gene: 3. The DNA of the CDR3 is TGTGCCACCAGTGATAGACTAGCGGGCCACGAGCAGTACTTC. It encodes CATSDRLAGHEQYF.

This chain connects TRBV15 to TRBJ2-7; TRBD2 is a possible D gene (6 bases). V was shortened by 3 bases and J by 0 bases, with 15 bases between the two germline ends. Looked up from germline, CDR1 is LNHNV and CDR2 is YYDKDF (reference sequence). The CDR3 runs to 16 residues. The CDR3 reads CATSRGRGDLSYEQYF. For the CDR3, the DNA is TGTGCCACCAGCAGGGGCCGCGGGGACCTCTCCTACGAGCAGTACTTC.

V usage is TRBV9 and J usage is TRBJ2-3; D unclear. The germline CDR1 and CDR2 sequences are SGDLS and YYNGEE. Deletions cut 7 bases from V and 4 bases from J, with 13 bases between. The CDR3 loop spans 13 amino acids. The CDR3 nucleotides read TGTGCCAGCGCGACCCTAGGCGCAGATACGCAGTATTTT. Protein product: CASATLGADTQYF.

V is TRBV19 and J is TRBJ2-3, with a possible D match to TRBD2 (7 bases). Trimming shortened V by 0 bases and J by 2 bases, and 9 bases separated the two germline ends. There are 15 residues in the CDR3. Germline CDR1 reads LNHDA; CDR2 reads SQIVND (reference sequence). The CDR3 loop reads CASSIDAGATDTQYF. As DNA, the CDR3 is TGTGCCAGTAGTATAGATGCGGGGGCCACAGATACGCAGTATTTT.

The sample holds one count of this clone. This sequence joins TRBV9 and TRBJ1-3, with 7 bases aligning to TRBD1. CDR1 and CDR2 (germline): SGDLS, YYNGEE. J was trimmed by 0 bases and V by 3 bases; bases with no gene match: 12. The CDR3 is 18 residues long. CDR3 sequence reads: CASSAGTVQGVSGNTIYF. Written as DNA, the CDR3 is TGTGCCAGCAGCGCGGGGACAGTACAGGGAGTCTCTGGAAACACCATATATTTT.

The genes are TRBV7-2 and TRBJ2-7, with TRBD2 matching over 7 bases. Losses at the gene ends were 5 bases for V and 4 bases for J; bases not matched to a gene: 17. Germline lookup yields CDR1 SGHTA and CDR2 FQGNSA. The CDR3 covers 17 residues. The CDR3 DNA is TGTGCCAGCAGCCAAGCCTATAAAAGCGGGATGGCGTACGAGCAGTACTTC. Amino acid sequence: CASSQAYKSGMAYEQYF.

The chain couples TRBV7-3 to TRBJ2-1, with 10 bases fitting TRBD2. The CDR3 is 14 residues long. Trimming removed 8 bases from V and 8 bases from J; junction bases left unmatched: 9. Looked up from germline, CDR1 is SGHTA and CDR2 is FQGTGA. This chain's CDR3 is CASARLAGVDEQFF. The CDR3 DNA reads TGTGCCAGCGCGCGTCTAGCGGGAGTCGATGAGCAGTTCTTC. The variable domain in full, completed from reference TRBV7-3 and TRBJ2-1, reads GAGVSQTPSNKVTEKGKYVELRCDPISGHTALYWYRQSLGQGPEFLIYFQGTGAADDSGLPNDRFFAVRPEGSVSTLKIQRTERGDSAVYLCASARLAGVDEQFFGPGTRLTVL.

The chain uses TRBV5-1 and TRBJ2-7; D might be TRBD1 (6 bases). The CDR3 is made up of 14 amino acids. The V gene lost 0 bases and the J gene lost 2 bases, with 9 bases spanning the gap. The germline CDR1 and CDR2 sequences are SGHRS and YFSETQ. The DNA of the CDR3 is TGCGCCAGCAGCTTGGGGACAGTTCCCTACGAGCAGTACTTC. Its protein is CASSLGTVPYEQYF.

This clone was seen only a few times. V gene TRBV10-2 combines with J gene TRBJ1-6; a possible D gene is TRBD1 (6 bases). Germline V lookup: CDR1 WSHSY, CDR2 SAAADI. There are 13 residues in the CDR3. V dropped 6 bases and J dropped 10 bases, with 13 bases sitting between them. Written as DNA, the CDR3 is TGCGCCAGCAGCCCAGGGAGGGGGTCACCCCTCCACTTT. It translates to CASSPGRGSPLHF.

The V call is TRBV4-1, the J call TRBJ1-1; 8 nucleotides match TRBD1. V gave up 1 base and J gave up 0 bases; unmatched junction bases: 1. There are 15 residues in the CDR3. Germline values: CDR1 MGHRA, CDR2 YSYEKL. The CDR3 sequence: CASSQGQGLNTEAFF. Written as DNA, the CDR3 is TGCGCCAGCAGCCAAGGACAGGGGTTGAACACTGAAGCTTTCTTT.

J is TRBJ1-5 and V is TRBV4-2; D perhaps matches TRBD1 (6 bases). The ends were cut back, 0 bases at V and 6 bases at J, with 9 bases in the middle. Germline V gene sequence: CDR1 LGHNA, CDR2 YNFKEQ. The CDR3 length is 14 residues. CDR3 sequence: CASSQDRGGQPQHF. CDR3 nucleotides: TGTGCCAGCAGCCAAGACAGGGGCGGTCAGCCCCAGCATTTT.